This TCR beta chain was sequenced during a study of T cells expressing NK-cell markers. Overall study: Repertoire data for TCR beta were derived from sorted T cells (CD3+CD56+NKG2C+, CD3+CD56+NKG2C- and CD3+CD56-NKG2C+).

TCRdb reprocessed the 5' RACE reads, with one entry per CDR3 protein and no DNA. The sample has 500,000 to 600,000 distinct CDR3 sequences, and its top ten clones hold less than 4.5%. The CDR3 sequence is 15 residues long. The germline CDR1 and CDR2 sequences are DFQATT and SNEGSKA (reference sequence). The clonotype was recovered from a man aged 18 to 30 in good health. V and J are TRBV20-1 and TRBJ1-2; TCRdb proposes TRBD1, but this gene call is untestable without DNA. Sequencing used blood T cells: a sorted CD56 or NKG2C T cell subset, CD4+ or CD8+ T cells, or bulk PBMC T cells (not recorded which). The CDR3 sequence: CSARDGTQGDYGYTF.